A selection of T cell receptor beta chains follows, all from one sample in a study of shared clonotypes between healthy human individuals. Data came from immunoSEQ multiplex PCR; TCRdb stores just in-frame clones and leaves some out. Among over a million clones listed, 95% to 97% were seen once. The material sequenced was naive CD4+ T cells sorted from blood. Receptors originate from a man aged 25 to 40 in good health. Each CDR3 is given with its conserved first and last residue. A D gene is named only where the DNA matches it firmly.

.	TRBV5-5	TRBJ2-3	CASSSAASTDTQYF
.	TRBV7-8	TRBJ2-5	CASSLPIAATGETQYF
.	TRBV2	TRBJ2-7	CAGRVYEQYF
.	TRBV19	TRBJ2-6	CASSDSGANVLTF
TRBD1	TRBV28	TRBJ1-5	CASSPLDRDYQPQHF
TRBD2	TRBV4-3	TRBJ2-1	CASSQDKGGRSYNEQFF
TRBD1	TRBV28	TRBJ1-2	CASSLGQGNYGYTF
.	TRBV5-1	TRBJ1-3	CASSRGESSGNTIYF
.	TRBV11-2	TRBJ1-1	CASSLDYGRGNTEAFF
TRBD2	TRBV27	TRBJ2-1	CASLLSGTSGPYNEQFF
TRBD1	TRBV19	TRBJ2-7	CASSMWGQTYEQYF
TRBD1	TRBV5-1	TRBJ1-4	CASSLATGAYEKLFF
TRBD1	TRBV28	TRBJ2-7	CASSSRDRSYEQYF
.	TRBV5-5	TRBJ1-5	CASSLGVGGPGQPQHF
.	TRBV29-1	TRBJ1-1	CSVGRMNTEAFF
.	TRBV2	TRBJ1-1	CASSEANFEAFF
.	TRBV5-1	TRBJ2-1	CASSFQVSSYNEQFF
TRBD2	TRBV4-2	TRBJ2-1	CASSQGPGGVDEQFF
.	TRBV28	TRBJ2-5	CASRDGTGSGETQYF
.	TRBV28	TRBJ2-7	CASISGPYEQYF
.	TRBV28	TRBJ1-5	CASSLTGVNQPQHF
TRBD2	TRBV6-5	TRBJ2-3	CASGRTSVFTDTQYF
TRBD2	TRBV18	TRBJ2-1	CASSPLSSGSHNEQFF
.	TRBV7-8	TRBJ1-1	CASSNPVGTAFF
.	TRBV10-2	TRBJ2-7	CASSAGNTREQYF
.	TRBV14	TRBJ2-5	CASSQEAFGETQYF
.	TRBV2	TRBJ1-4	CAQAAGTNEKLFF
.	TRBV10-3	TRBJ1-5	CAISKDIPPHQPQHF
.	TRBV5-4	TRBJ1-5	CASSRGTDNQPQHF
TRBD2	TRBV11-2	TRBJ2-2	CASSQGLSPLAGGFGELFF
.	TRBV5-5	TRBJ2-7	CASSLSRQAAYEQYF
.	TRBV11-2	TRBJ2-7	CASSHDPGQYEQYF
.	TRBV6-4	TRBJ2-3	CASNTGPRTQYF